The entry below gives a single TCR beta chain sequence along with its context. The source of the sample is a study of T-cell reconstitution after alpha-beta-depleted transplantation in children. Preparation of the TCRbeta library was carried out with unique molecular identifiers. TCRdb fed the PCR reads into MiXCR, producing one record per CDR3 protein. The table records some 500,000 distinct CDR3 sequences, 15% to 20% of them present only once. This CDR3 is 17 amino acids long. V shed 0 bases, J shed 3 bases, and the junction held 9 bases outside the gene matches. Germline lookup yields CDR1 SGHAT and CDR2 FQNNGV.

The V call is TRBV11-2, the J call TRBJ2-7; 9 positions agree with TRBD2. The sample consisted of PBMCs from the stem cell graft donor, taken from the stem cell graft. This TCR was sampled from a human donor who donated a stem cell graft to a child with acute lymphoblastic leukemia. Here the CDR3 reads CASSLDPGTSTYYEQYF. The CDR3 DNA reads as TGTGCCAGCAGCTTAGACCCCGGGACTAGCACCTACTACGAGCAGTACTTC.